This T cell receptor beta chain was found in a study of OX40 agonist ivuxolimab in advanced cancers. Overall study context: Patients receiving dose escalation had hepatocellular carcinoma, melanoma, renal cell or head and neck cancer.

To note about this clone: Its antigen is not known.

Overall study results and limits: Antigen specificity of clonally expanded peripheral T cells was not established. In CD8+ T cells, expanded clones were on average more numerous than in CD4+.

The assay was immunoSEQ multiplex PCR, and TCRdb's table has in-frame clones only and misses some. The data contain roughly 9,500 clones, around three fifths of them seen just once; the ten biggest clones take up around 26%. Trimming at V came to 6 bases and at J to 3 bases, leaving 8 bases not matched to a gene. Looked up from germline, CDR1 is MNHEY and CDR2 is SMNVEV (reference sequence). The CDR3 has 14 amino acids. Anyone with autoimmune disease history or systemic immunosuppression was excluded. The clonotype originates from an adult with an advanced solid tumor such as melanoma, head and neck, liver or kidney cancer. The starting material was CD4+ or CD8+ T cells sorted from blood, obtained in a trial of the OX40 agonist ivuxolimab. This chain uses TRBV27 with TRBJ2-7; 7 bases fit TRBD1. The CDR3 DNA sequence: TGTGCCAGCAGCGACAGGGTGAAAAGCTACGAGCAGTACTTC. It specifies CASSDRVKSYEQYF.